The 31 T cell receptor beta chains below were found in one sample sequenced in a study of T cell responses to AZD1222 COVID-19 vaccine. The repertoire was sequenced with immunoSEQ multiplex PCR; TCRdb's copy has only in-frame clones and lacks some. This table has approximately 120,000 clones, 88% appearing once. Sequencing was performed on peripheral blood, taken 28 days after the second AZD1222 dose. The receptor set was obtained from an adult who received the AZD1222 COVID-19 vaccine.

Notes on this clone: The junction does not match germline at one end; this may be a read error. The chain has TRBV11-3 and TRBJ2-2; D is perhaps TRBD1 (6 bases). This CDR3 is built from 14 residues. Germline V lookup: CDR1 SGHNT, CDR2 YENEEA. CDR3 amino acids: CASSLDRLSGELFF. The DNA of the CDR3 is TGTGCCAGCAGCCTAGACAGGTTGTCCGGGGAGCTGTTTTTT.

The chain carries TRBV24-1 and TRBJ2-2; D is unresolved. CDR3 length equals 13 residues. V lost 10 bases and J 6 bases, leaving 14 bases between the germline ends. In germline, CDR1 is KGHDR, CDR2 SFDVKD. The CDR3 coding sequence is TGTGCCACTTCGGGCCTACTGGCCGGGGAGCTGTTTTTT. It yields the protein CATSGLLAGELFF.

J is TRBJ2-7 and V is TRBV7-9; TRBD2 matches 7 bases. CDR3 length: 15 amino acids. Germline lookup yields CDR1 SEHNR and CDR2 FQNEAQ (reference sequence). V gave up 5 bases and J gave up 0 bases; unmatched junction bases: 7. Here the CDR3 reads CASSAGGSSSYEQYF. The CDR3 nucleotides read TGTGCCAGCAGCGCGGGCGGGAGTAGCTCCTACGAGCAGTACTTC.

The V call is TRBV7-3, the J call TRBJ2-7, with a weak D call TRBD2 (6 bases). This CDR3 comprises 11 residues. Germline CDR1 is SGHTA and CDR2 is FQGTGA. The germline V and J ends were trimmed by 5 bases and 8 bases, with 10 bases remaining between them. CDR3 DNA sequence: TGTGCCAGCAGCGACGGGGGTAAGCAGTACTTC. Protein: CASSDGGKQYF.

The gene calls are TRBV3-1 (or the pseudogene TRBV3-2) and TRBJ2-4, with a possible D match to TRBD2 (6 bases). V gave up 2 bases and J gave up 2 bases, with 16 bases separating them. The CDR3 spans 17 residues. Looked up from germline, CDR1 is LGHDT and CDR2 is YNNKEL (reference sequence). CDR3 DNA sequence: TGTGCCAGCAGCCAAATATCCAGCGGACTACCCAAAAACATTCAGTACTTC. As protein: CASSQISSGLPKNIQYF.

This chain connects TRBV11-3 to TRBJ2-2; D is possibly TRBD1 (6 bases). The germline gives CDR1 SGHNT, CDR2 YENEEA. The CDR3 contains 15 residues. V was cut by 0 bases and J by 1 base, with 6 bases left in between. The CDR3 spells CASSLEDRNTGELFF. Written as DNA, the CDR3 is TGTGCCAGCAGCTTAGAGGACAGGAACACCGGGGAGCTGTTTTTT.

The rearrangement uses TRBV5-1 and TRBJ1-2; TRBD1 matches 9 bases. The CDR3 extends over 14 amino acids. Trimming took 5 bases from V and 8 from J; bases not matched to a gene: 10. Germline CDR1 SGHRS, CDR2 YFSETQ. The CDR3 nucleotides read TGCGCCAGCAGACCCCTACAGGGGGCCCAGGGCTACACCTTC. It yields the protein CASRPLQGAQGYTF.

Only a few counts were recorded for this clone. The J gene is TRBJ1-3, the V gene TRBV12-3 or TRBV12-4; D might be TRBD1 (6 bases). CDR3 length equals 13 residues. V lost 5 bases to trimming and J lost 7 bases, with 12 bases between them. CDR3 nucleotide sequence: TGTGCCAGCAGTGTGGGACAATGGAACACCATATATTTT. Protein product: CASSVGQWNTIYF.

J is TRBJ1-2 and V is TRBV27; TRBD1 matches 8 bases. CDR1 is MNHEY and CDR2 is SMNVEV in the germline V gene (reference sequence). The CDR3 is made up of 13 amino acids. V lost 2 bases and J lost 7; bases outside the gene matches: 3. This chain's CDR3 is CASSLQGASGYTF. In DNA, the CDR3 is TGTGCCAGCAGTTTACAGGGGGCGAGTGGCTACACCTTC.

The gene calls are TRBV6-5 and TRBJ2-7; D gene uncertain. The CDR3 is 15 amino acids. V lost 2 bases and J 2 bases, leaving 13 bases between the germline ends. Germline CDR1 and CDR2: MNHEY and SVGAGI. The DNA of the CDR3 is TGTGCCAGCAGTTACGTCGGAGTAGGCCCCTACGAGCAGTACTTC. This gives the protein CASSYVGVGPYEQYF.

The rearrangement uses TRBV6-5 and TRBJ1-5; D gene ambiguous. CDR1 MNHEY and CDR2 SVGAGI come from the germline V gene. This CDR3 spans 15 amino acids. The V end was cut by 6 bases, the J end by 2 bases, with 14 bases between. Here the CDR3 reads CASSLHPRGNQPQHF. The CDR3 nucleotides read TGTGCCAGCAGCCTACATCCTCGGGGCAATCAGCCCCAGCATTTT.

This chain links TRBV12-3 or TRBV12-4 with TRBJ2-7; D unclear. CDR3 length: 12 residues. Trimming removed 4 bases from V and 2 bases from J, with 6 bases in between. Written as DNA, the CDR3 is TGTGCCAGCAGTTACCGAACCTACGAGCAGTACTTC. Translation gives CASSYRTYEQYF.

The chain employs TRBV10-3 and TRBJ2-2, with unresolved D. In germline, CDR1 is ENHRY, CDR2 SYGVKD. CDR3 length equals 10 residues. V was clipped by 9 bases and J by 5 bases, with 4 bases between them. For the CDR3, the DNA is TGTGCCATGGGGACCGGGGAGCTGTTTTTT. Translation gives CAMGTGELFF.

The count of this clone is one. This sequence joins TRBV5-1 and TRBJ1-1, with a tentative D call TRBD1 (6 bases). CDR3 length equals 17 residues. Between the trimmed V and J ends, which lost 4 bases and 4 bases, there was a span of 23 bases. The germline V gene encodes CDR1 SGHRS and CDR2 YFSETQ. The CDR3 DNA reads TGCGCCAGCAGCACTATAGCCACAGGGTTGCCGAGCACTGAAGCTTTCTTT. Its translation is CASSTIATGLPSTEAFF.

This clone was counted a single time. This chain links TRBV12-5 with TRBJ1-2; weak D call: TRBD1 (5 bases). Deletions cut 2 bases from V and 8 bases from J, with 12 bases between. Germline assignment: CDR1 LGHNT and CDR2 FRNRAP. The CDR3 contains 13 residues. DNA of the CDR3: TGTGCTAGTGGTTTGCGGGGCCCCGAGGGCTACACCTTC. This sequence encodes CASGLRGPEGYTF.

The J gene is TRBJ1-1, the V gene TRBV30, with D uncertain. Germline V gene sequence: CDR1 GTSNPN, CDR2 SVGIG (reference sequence). V was clipped by 4 bases and J by 0 bases, with 6 bases between them. This CDR3 contains 12 residues. The DNA of the CDR3 is TGTGCCTGGACAGTCATGAACACTGAAGCTTTCTTT. Protein product: CAWTVMNTEAFF.

The CDR3 coding sequence is TGTGCCTGGAGGCCTAAGGGACCTAAGGATGGCTACACCTTC. It specifies CAWRPKGPKDGYTF. This chain connects TRBV30 to TRBJ1-2; perhaps TRBD1 as D (5 bases). Per germline, CDR1 GTSNPN and CDR2 SVGIG (reference sequence). CDR3 length: 14 residues. V was shortened by 3 bases and J by 6 bases, with 17 bases between the two germline ends. The full variable domain, with the rest looked up from reference TRBV30 and TRBJ1-2, is SQTIHQWPATLVQPVGSPLSLECTVEGTSNPNLYWYRQAAGRGLQLLFYSVGIGQISSEVPQNLSASRPQDRQFILSSKKLLLSDSGFYLCAWRPKGPKDGYTFGSGTRLTVV.

This rearrangement joins TRBV7-2 to TRBJ1-4; a weak D match, TRBD1 (6 bases). CDR1 and CDR2 from the germline V gene are SGHTA and FQGNSA. The CDR3 extends over 15 amino acids. V was shortened by 1 base and J by 3 bases, with 9 bases between the two germline ends. The CDR3 bases are TGTGCCAGCAGCTTAGTCGCAGGGGCTAATGAAAAACTGTTTTTT. Protein sequence: CASSLVAGANEKLFF.

Points on this clone: A junction boundary mismatches the germline segment, possibly from a read error. J is TRBJ1-1 and V is TRBV23-1; D remains unclear. TRBV23-1 is recorded as an ORF, its role being uncertain. The CDR3 consists of 16 residues. CDR3 sequence: CASTSGGGGLNIEAFF. In DNA form, the CDR3 reads TGCGCCAGTACCTCGGGCGGCGGAGGGTTGAACATTGAAGCTTTCTTT.

The chain uses TRBV5-4 and TRBJ2-5; 9 positions match TRBD2. Germline CDR1 and CDR2: SGHNT and YYREEE (reference sequence). V shed 0 bases and J 3 bases; nucleotides not matched to a gene: 6. CDR3 length: 16 residues. Here the CDR3 DNA reads TGTGCCAGCAGCTTGGTTCTAGCGGGACCCAAAGAGACCCAGTACTTC. Its protein is CASSLVLAGPKETQYF.

This clone has only one observation. The genes are TRBV6-5 and TRBJ1-6; D uncertain. CDR1 and CDR2 from the germline V gene are MNHEY and SVGAGI. The CDR3 covers 14 residues. V was pared by 6 bases and J by 9 bases, with 15 bases between. CDR3 protein: CASRPDTQSSPLHF. CDR3 DNA: TGTGCCAGCAGACCCGACACACAGTCTTCACCCCTCCACTTT.

This clone turned up a few times. CDR3 coding DNA: TGTGCCAGCAGCTTCCTCGGGACGGTTTCCTACGAGCAGTACTTC. Translation gives CASSFLGTVSYEQYF. This rearrangement joins TRBV7-9 to TRBJ2-7; D is possibly TRBD1 or TRBD2 (5 bases each). V was clipped by 3 bases and J by 1 base, with 13 bases between them. Germline V gene data show CDR1 as SEHNR and CDR2 as FQNEAQ (reference sequence). The CDR3 is 15 amino acids.

This chain joins TRBV3-1 (or the pseudogene TRBV3-2) and TRBJ1-6; no clear D. The CDR3 spans 15 residues. The ends were cut back, 4 bases at V and 6 bases at J, with 13 bases in the middle. In germline, CDR1 is LGHDT, CDR2 YNNKEL (reference sequence). The CDR3 nucleotides are TGTGCCAGCAGCCCGAGATTCGTGGTTAATTCACCCCTCCACTTT. Translated, it gives CASSPRFVVNSPLHF.

The chain has TRBV5-1 and TRBJ2-5; 10 positions agree with TRBD2. V trimming: 1 base; J trimming: 3 bases; junction bases outside the gene matches: 3. This CDR3 contains 15 residues. Germline V lookup: CDR1 SGHRS, CDR2 YFSETQ. CDR3 protein: CASSLWTSGEETQYF. The CDR3 DNA reads TGCGCCAGCAGCTTGTGGACTAGCGGAGAAGAGACCCAGTACTTC.

The chain combines TRBV4-2 with TRBJ1-5; no firm D call. This CDR3 comprises 13 residues. Between the trimmed V and J ends, which lost 0 bases and 5 bases, there was a span of 5 bases. The germline V gene encodes CDR1 LGHNA and CDR2 YNFKEQ. CDR3 amino acids: CASSQESHQPQHF. In DNA, the CDR3 is TGTGCCAGCAGCCAAGAATCACATCAGCCCCAGCATTTT.

The chain recombines TRBV19 with TRBJ1-5, with a weak D call TRBD1 (5 bases). The CDR3 is made up of 15 amino acids. With 5 bases removed from V and 5 bases from J, the gap between germline ends came to 16 bases. Germline V gene lookup returns CDR1 LNHDA and CDR2 SQIVND (reference sequence). The CDR3 is CASSAYGTSDQPQHF. In DNA, the CDR3 is TGTGCCAGTAGTGCCTACGGGACGTCCGATCAGCCCCAGCATTTT. The full variable domain, in which reference TRBV19 and TRBJ1-5 provide the parts outside the CDR3, is DGGITQSPKYLFRKEGQNVTLSCEQNLNHDAMYWYRQDPGQGLRLIYYSQIVNDFQKGDIAEGYSVSREKKESFPLTVTSAQKNPTAFYLCASSAYGTSDQPQHFGDGTRLSIL.

J is TRBJ1-2 and V is TRBV9; no reliable D call. Germline V lookup: CDR1 SGDLS, CDR2 YYNGEE. The CDR3 is made up of 14 amino acids. V lost 3 bases and J 8 bases, leaving 17 bases between the germline ends. The CDR3 sequence: CASSEPSEEGGYTF. For the CDR3, the DNA is TGTGCCAGCAGCGAACCCTCGGAAGAAGGGGGCTACACCTTC.

The V and J genes are TRBV6-5 and TRBJ2-1; possibly TRBD2 for D (5 bases). V was trimmed by 5 bases and J by 0 bases, leaving 11 bases between them. The CDR3 is made up of 15 amino acids. Germline values: CDR1 MNHEY, CDR2 SVGAGI. The CDR3 DNA is TGTGCCAGCAGTCCCCACGGGAACTCCTACAATGAGCAGTTCTTC. It is translated as CASSPHGNSYNEQFF.

The CDR3 loop reads CASSSIGVNEQFF. The CDR3 nucleotides read TGTGCCAGCAGCTCCATAGGGGTCAATGAGCAGTTCTTC. The genes are TRBV5-5 and TRBJ2-1; D possibly corresponds to TRBD1 (5 bases). V lost 3 bases and J lost 6, with 10 bases in between. CDR3 size: 13 residues. Germline CDR1 SGHKS, CDR2 YYEKEE (reference sequence).

The chain links TRBV6-5 to TRBJ2-7; the D is unclear. This CDR3 contains 13 residues. Trimming took 6 bases from V and 3 from J, leaving 12 bases between them. Germline V gene data show CDR1 as MNHEY and CDR2 as SVGAGI. The CDR3 nucleotides are TGTGCCAGCAGGAGATCCACCGACTACGAGCAGTACTTC. This gives the protein CASRRSTDYEQYF.

The V gene is TRBV27, the J gene TRBJ2-1; TRBD1 agrees at 9 bases. Germline trimming cut 5 bases from V and 8 bases from J; bases unmatched to any gene: 10. The germline gives CDR1 MNHEY, CDR2 SMNVEV (reference sequence). CDR3 length: 15 residues. As DNA, the CDR3 is TGTGCCAGCAGTCCAGCGGACAGGGGCCCCGATGAGCAGTTCTTC. This translates into CASSPADRGPDEQFF.